This TCR beta chain was sequenced for a study of T-cell reconstitution after alpha-beta-depleted transplantation in children. Points from the study as a whole: Where alpha-beta T cells came from about two months after transplant was reportedly several hundred expanded graft clones. Hyperexpanded clones declined; after one year, newly produced T cells mostly supplied diversity.

The sample holds a few counts of this clonotype. What it recognizes is unknown. Unique molecular identifiers were incorporated during preparation of the TCRbeta library. MiXCR was run by TCRdb on the PCR reads, yielding one entry per CDR3 protein. The data contain roughly 670,000 distinct CDR3 sequences, 13% of them seen just once; the ten biggest clones take up around 0.79%. This TCR derives from a girl aged 2 to 9 with congenital amegakaryocytic thrombocytopenia, due to receive a stem cell transplant. The sample consisted of PBMCs, taken before TCRalphabeta/CD19-depleted stem cell transplant.

CDR3 residues: CSARQGMDTEAFF. As DNA, the CDR3 is TGCAGCGCAAGACAGGGGATGGACACTGAAGCTTTCTTT. The chain carries TRBV29-1 and TRBJ1-1; 8 nucleotides line up with TRBD1. Germline CDR1 reads SQVTM; CDR2 reads ANQGSEA. The CDR3 runs to 13 residues. J gave up 3 bases and V 7 bases, and 7 bases lay outside the gene matches.